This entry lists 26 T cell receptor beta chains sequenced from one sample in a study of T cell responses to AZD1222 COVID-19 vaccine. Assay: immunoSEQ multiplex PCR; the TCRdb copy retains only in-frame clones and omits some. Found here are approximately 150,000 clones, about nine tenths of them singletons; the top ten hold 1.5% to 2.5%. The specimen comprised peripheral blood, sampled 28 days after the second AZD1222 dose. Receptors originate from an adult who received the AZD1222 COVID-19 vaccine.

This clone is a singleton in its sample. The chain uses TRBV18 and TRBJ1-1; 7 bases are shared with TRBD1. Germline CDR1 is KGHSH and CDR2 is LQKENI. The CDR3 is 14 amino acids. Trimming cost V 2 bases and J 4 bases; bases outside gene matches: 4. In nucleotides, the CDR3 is TGTGCCAGCTCACCAGACAACAGGGGCACTGAAGCTTTCTTT. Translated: CASSPDNRGTEAFF.

The chain's CDR3 is CAISEPGTANQPQHF. Here the CDR3 DNA reads TGTGCCATCAGTGAGCCAGGGACAGCCAATCAGCCCCAGCATTTT. The chain carries TRBV10-3 and TRBJ1-5; 7 bases agree with TRBD1. The CDR3 totals 15 residues. Germline CDR1 ENHRY, CDR2 SYGVKD. J lost 3 bases, V lost 2 bases, and 4 bases had no gene match.

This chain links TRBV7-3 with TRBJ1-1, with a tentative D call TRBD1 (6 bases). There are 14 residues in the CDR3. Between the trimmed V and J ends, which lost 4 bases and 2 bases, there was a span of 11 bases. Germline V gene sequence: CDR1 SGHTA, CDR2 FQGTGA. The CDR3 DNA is TGTGCCAGCAGCTCGCTCGGGGGCAACACTGAAGCTTTCTTT. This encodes CASSSLGGNTEAFF.

This CDR3 reads CASSLKREWETQYF. For the CDR3, the DNA is TGTGCCAGCAGCTTAAAGCGGGAGTGGGAGACCCAGTACTTC. The genes are TRBV11-2 and TRBJ2-5, with 8 bases that match TRBD2. After removal of 2 bases from V and 5 bases from J, the junction contained 4 bases not matched to a gene. Germline assignment: CDR1 SGHAT and CDR2 FQNNGV. The CDR3 length is 14 residues.

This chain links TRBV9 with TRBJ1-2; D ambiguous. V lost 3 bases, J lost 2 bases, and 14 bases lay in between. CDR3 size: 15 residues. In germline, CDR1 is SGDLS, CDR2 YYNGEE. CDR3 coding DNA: TGTGCCAGCAGCGCCAACCAGGCGCACAACTATGGCTACACCTTC. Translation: CASSANQAHNYGYTF.

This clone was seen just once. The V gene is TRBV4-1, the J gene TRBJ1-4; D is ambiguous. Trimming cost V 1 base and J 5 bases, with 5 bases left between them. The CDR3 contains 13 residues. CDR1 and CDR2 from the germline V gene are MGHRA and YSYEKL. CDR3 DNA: TGCGCCAGCAGCCAAGGGTGGAATGAAAAACTGTTTTTT. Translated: CASSQGWNEKLFF.

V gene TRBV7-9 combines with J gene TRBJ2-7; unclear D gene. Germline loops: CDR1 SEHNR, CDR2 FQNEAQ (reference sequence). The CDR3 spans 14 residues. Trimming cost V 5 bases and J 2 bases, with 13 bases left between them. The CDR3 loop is CASSEPRPPYEQYF. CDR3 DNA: TGTGCCAGCAGCGAGCCGAGACCTCCCTACGAGCAGTACTTC.

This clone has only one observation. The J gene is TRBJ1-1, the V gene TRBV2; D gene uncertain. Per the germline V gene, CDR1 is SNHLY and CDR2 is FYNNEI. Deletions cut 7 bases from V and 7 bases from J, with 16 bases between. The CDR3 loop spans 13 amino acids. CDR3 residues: CASKYRHLLEAFF. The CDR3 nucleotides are TGTGCCAGCAAGTATCGGCACCTCCTTGAAGCTTTCTTT. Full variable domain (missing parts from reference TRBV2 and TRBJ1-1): EPEVTQTPSHQVTQMGQEVILRCVPISNHLYFYWYRQILGQKVEFLVSFYNNEISEKSEIFDDQFSVERPDGSNFTLKIRSTKLEDSAMYFCASKYRHLLEAFFGQGTRLTVV.

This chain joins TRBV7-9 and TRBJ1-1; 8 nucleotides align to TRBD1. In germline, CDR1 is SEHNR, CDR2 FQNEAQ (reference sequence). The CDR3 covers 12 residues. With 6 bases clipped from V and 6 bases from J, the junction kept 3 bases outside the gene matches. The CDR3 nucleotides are TGTGCCAGCAGTCCGGACAGGGCTGAAGCTTTCTTT. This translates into CASSPDRAEAFF.

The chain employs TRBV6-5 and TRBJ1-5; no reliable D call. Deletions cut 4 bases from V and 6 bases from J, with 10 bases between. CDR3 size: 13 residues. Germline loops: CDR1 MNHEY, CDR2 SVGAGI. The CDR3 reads CASSSRKGQPQHF. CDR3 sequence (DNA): TGTGCCAGCAGTTCCCGGAAGGGTCAGCCCCAGCATTTT.

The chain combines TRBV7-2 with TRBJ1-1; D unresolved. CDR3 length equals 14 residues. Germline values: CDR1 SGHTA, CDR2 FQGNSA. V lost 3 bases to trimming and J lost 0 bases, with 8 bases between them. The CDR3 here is CASSLGRLNTEAFF. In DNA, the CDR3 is TGTGCCAGCAGCTTGGGTCGGTTGAACACTGAAGCTTTCTTT. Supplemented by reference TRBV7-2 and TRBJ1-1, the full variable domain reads GAGVSQSPSNKVTEKGKDVELRCDPISGHTALYWYRQSLGQGLEFLIYFQGNSAPDKSGLPSDRFSAERTGGSVSTLTIQRTQQEDSAVYLCASSLGRLNTEAFFGQGTRLTVV.

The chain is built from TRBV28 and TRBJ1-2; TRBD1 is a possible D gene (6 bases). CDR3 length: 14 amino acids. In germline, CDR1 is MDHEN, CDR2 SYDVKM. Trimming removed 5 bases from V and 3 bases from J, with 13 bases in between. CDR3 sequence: CASSVLGAHYGYTF. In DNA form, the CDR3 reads TGTGCCAGCAGTGTACTGGGGGCCCACTATGGCTACACCTTC.

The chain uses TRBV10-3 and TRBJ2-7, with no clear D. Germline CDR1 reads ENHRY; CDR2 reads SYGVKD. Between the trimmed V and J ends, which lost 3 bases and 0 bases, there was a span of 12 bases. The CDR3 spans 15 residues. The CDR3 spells CAISDQSGPSYEQYF. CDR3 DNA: TGTGCCATCAGTGACCAGAGTGGACCCTCCTACGAGCAGTACTTC.

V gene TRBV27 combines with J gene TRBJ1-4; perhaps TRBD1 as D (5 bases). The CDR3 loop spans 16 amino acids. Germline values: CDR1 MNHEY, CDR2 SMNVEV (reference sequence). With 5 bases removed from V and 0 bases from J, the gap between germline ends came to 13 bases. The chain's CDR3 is CASSQVYRSTNEKLFF. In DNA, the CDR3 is TGTGCCAGCAGTCAGGTTTACAGGTCAACTAATGAAAAACTGTTTTTT.

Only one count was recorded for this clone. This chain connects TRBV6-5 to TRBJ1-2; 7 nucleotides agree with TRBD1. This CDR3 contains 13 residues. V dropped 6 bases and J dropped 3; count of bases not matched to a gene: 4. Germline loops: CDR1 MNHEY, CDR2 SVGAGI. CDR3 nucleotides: TGTGCCAGCAGGAAACAGGGGTACTATGGCTACACCTTC. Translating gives CASRKQGYYGYTF.

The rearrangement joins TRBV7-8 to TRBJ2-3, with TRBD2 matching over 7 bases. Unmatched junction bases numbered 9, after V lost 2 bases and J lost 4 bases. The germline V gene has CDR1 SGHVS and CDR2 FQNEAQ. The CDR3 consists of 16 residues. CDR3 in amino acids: CASSLFWGAGADTQYF. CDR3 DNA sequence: TGTGCCAGCAGCTTATTTTGGGGTGCGGGGGCAGATACGCAGTATTTT.

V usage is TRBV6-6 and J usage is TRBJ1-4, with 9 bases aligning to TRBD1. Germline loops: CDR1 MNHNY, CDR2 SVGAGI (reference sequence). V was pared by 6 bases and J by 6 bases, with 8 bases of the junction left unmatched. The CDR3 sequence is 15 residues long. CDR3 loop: CASSDRGGWYEKLFF. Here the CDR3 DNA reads TGTGCCAGCAGCGACAGGGGGGGCTGGTATGAAAAACTGTTTTTT.

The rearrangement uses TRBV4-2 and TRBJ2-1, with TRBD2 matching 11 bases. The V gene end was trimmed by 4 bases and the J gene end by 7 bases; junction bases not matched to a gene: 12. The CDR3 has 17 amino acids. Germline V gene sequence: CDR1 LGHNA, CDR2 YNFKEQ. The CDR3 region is CASSLQHSGRAPNEQFF. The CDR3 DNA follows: TGTGCCAGCAGCCTCCAACATAGCGGGAGGGCCCCAAATGAGCAGTTCTTC.

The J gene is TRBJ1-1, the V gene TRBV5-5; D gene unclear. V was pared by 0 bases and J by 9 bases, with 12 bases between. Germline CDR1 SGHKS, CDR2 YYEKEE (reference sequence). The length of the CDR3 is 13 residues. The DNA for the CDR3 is TGTGCCAGCAGCTTGGATAAGGGTACTCAAGCTTTCTTT. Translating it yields CASSLDKGTQAFF.

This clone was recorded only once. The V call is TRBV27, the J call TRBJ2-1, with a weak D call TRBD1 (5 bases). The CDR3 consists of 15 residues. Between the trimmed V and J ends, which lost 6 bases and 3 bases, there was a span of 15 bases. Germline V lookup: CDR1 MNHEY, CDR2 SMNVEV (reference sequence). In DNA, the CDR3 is TGTGCCAGCAGGGGTAGGGGCCGTTACTACAATGAGCAGTTCTTC. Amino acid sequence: CASRGRGRYYNEQFF.

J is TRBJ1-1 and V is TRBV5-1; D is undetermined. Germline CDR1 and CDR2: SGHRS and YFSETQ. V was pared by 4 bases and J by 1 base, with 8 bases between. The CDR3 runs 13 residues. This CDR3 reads CASSQDGNTEAFF. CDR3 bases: TGCGCCAGCAGCCAGGACGGGAACACTGAAGCTTTCTTT.

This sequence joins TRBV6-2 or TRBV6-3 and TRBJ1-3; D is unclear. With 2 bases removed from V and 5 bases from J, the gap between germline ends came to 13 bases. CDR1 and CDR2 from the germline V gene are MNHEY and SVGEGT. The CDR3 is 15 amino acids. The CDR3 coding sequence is TGTGCCAGCAGTTACGATGCCCCGCGGCGAAACACCATATATTTT. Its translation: CASSYDAPRRNTIYF.

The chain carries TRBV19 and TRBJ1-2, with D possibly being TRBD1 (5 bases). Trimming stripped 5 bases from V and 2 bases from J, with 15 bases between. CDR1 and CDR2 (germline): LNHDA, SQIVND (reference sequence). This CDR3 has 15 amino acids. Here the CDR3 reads CASSSGTFSNYGYTF. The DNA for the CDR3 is TGTGCCAGTAGTTCGGGGACTTTTTCCAACTATGGCTACACCTTC.

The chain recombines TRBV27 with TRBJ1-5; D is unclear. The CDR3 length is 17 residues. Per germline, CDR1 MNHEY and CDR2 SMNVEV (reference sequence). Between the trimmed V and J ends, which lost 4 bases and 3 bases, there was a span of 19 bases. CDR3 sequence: CASSSRLGREDNQPQHF. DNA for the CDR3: TGTGCCAGCAGTTCTCGGCTGGGAAGGGAGGACAATCAGCCCCAGCATTTT.

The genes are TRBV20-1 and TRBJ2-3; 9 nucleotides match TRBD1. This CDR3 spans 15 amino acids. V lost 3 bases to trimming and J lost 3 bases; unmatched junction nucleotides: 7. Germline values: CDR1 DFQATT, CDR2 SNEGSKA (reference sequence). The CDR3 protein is CSASLQGAWTDTQYF. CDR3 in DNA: TGCAGTGCTAGTCTACAGGGGGCTTGGACAGATACGCAGTATTTT.

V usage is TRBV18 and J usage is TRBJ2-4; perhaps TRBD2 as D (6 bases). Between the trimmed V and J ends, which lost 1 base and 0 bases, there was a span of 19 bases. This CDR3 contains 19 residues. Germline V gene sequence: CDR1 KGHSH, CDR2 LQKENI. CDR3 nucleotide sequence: TGTGCCAGCTCACCACTGCCCTCGTCCGGCGGGGTAGCCAAAAACATTCAGTACTTC. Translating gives CASSPLPSSGGVAKNIQYF.